Listed below are T cell receptor beta chains from one sample, sequenced in a study of cytotoxic CD8 clonotypes in ibrutinib-treated CLL. The assay was immunoSEQ multiplex PCR, and TCRdb's table has in-frame clones only and misses some. The sample contains 100,000 to 150,000 clones, 80% to 90% of which appear only once. The input for sequencing was PBMCs, taken after 24 months of ibrutinib treatment. All receptors derive from a human donor with chronic lymphocytic leukemia. Both conserved end residues are part of each CDR3. A D gene is named only where the DNA matches it firmly. Clone size appears in some rows only: once, few, many, or a class for an expanded clone.

>TRBJ2-1|TRBV5-8|-|TRBD2
TGTGCCAGCAGCTCTGGACTAGCCAACAATGAGCAGTTCTTC
CASSSGLANNEQFF
>TRBJ1-5|TRBV28|once|-
TGTGCCAGCAGTTTCCCTTATCAGCCCCAGCATTTT
CASSFPYQPQHF
>TRBJ2-1|TRBV7-8|-|-
TGTGCCACAGGGGGGGATCTGGGAAATGCGCAGTTCTTC
CATGGDLGNAQFF
>TRBJ2-1|TRBV21-1|-|-
TGTGCCAGCAGCAAAGGGACTAGCGGAAACAATGAGCAGTTCTTC
CASSKGTSGNNEQFF
>TRBJ2-2|TRBV28|-|TRBD1
TGTGCCAGCAGAGACAGGGTTTCCGGGGAGCTGTTTTTT
CASRDRVSGELFF
>TRBJ2-6|TRBV7-2|-|TRBD1
TGTGCCAGCAGCGCTAGGGGGCCATTGGCTGGGGCCAACGTCCTGACTTTC
CASSARGPLAGANVLTF
>TRBJ2-1|TRBV28|-|-
TGTGCCAGCAGGGAGAACAATGAGCAGTTCTTC
CASRENNEQFF
>TRBJ2-5|TRBV18|once|-
TGTGCCAGCTCACAGACAGGACAGATCCAAGAGACCCAGTACTTC
CASSQTGQIQETQYF
>TRBJ2-7|TRBV27|-|-
TGTGCCAGCAGTTTCCCCCTAGCGAGCAGCTACGAGCAGTACTTC
CASSFPLASSYEQYF
>TRBJ2-6|TRBV11-2|-|TRBD1
TGTGCCAGCAGCTTGGGGACAGGCACTGGGGCCAACGTCCTGACTTTC
CASSLGTGTGANVLTF
>TRBJ1-2|TRBV28|-|TRBD1
TGTGCCAGCAGCTACTACAGGGGTGCAGCCTATGGCTACACCTTC
CASSYYRGAAYGYTF
>TRBJ1-1|TRBV9|-|-
TGTGCCAGCAGCCCGACGGGGTCTCGCGGGGGCACTGAAGCTTTCTTT
CASSPTGSRGGTEAFF
>TRBJ1-2|TRBV28|-|TRBD1
TGTGCCAGCAGTTTGGTGTTCACAAGGACAGGGTCTCCCTATGGCTACACCTTC
CASSLVFTRTGSPYGYTF
>TRBJ2-5|TRBV7-2|-|TRBD1
TGTGCCAGCAGCCAGACAGGGGCGCAGACCCAGTACTTC
CASSQTGAQTQYF
>TRBJ1-6|TRBV7-2|-|-
TGTGCCAGCAGCGTACAGATCCAGAATTCACCCCTCCACTTT
CASSVQIQNSPLHF
>TRBJ1-2|TRBV7-2|-|-
TGTGCCAGCAGTTTCGGGGGAGTCAACTATGGCTACACCTTC
CASSFGGVNYGYTF
>TRBJ1-2|TRBV4-3|-|-
TGCGCCAGCAGCCAAGACAGGGCACCCGCCGGAATGGACTACACCTTC
CASSQDRAPAGMDYTF
>TRBJ1-6|TRBV28|-|TRBD1
TGTGCCAGCAGTAACGGACAGGGGCGTTCACCCCTCCACTTT
CASSNGQGRSPLHF
>TRBJ2-7|TRBV4-1|-|TRBD2
TGCGCCAGCAGCCCCGTGGGGCTAGCGGGATTCTACGAGCAGTACTTC
CASSPVGLAGFYEQYF
>TRBJ1-5|TRBV28|-|-
TGTGCCACCATTACTCAGGGAAGAAATCAGCCCCAGCATTTT
CATITQGRNQPQHF
>TRBJ1-6|TRBV19|-|-
TGTGCCAGTAGTATGTGGGGGTTTAATTCACCCCTCCACTTT
CASSMWGFNSPLHF
>TRBJ1-6|TRBV7-3|-|-
TGTGCCAGCAGCTCCCACGGGGCCTATAATTCACCCCTCCACTTT
CASSSHGAYNSPLHF
>TRBJ1-2|TRBV7-6|-|TRBD1
TGTGCCAGCAGCTTAGGGACAGGGATAGGTGGCTACACCTTC
CASSLGTGIGGYTF
>TRBJ2-2|TRBV11-2|-|-
TGTGCCAGTCGCCCCGCCGGGATCTCGAACACCGGGGAGCTGTTTTTT
CASRPAGISNTGELFF
>TRBJ2-6|TRBV6-5|once|-
TGTGCCAGCAGTTACGAGGGAACTGGGGCCAACGTCCTGACTTTC
CASSYEGTGANVLTF
>TRBJ2-2|TRBV21-1|-|-
TGTGCCAGCACCAGGGACAGGGTAGACACCGGGGAGCTGTTTTTT
CASTRDRVDTGELFF
>TRBJ2-4|TRBV2|-|TRBD1
TGTGCCAGCAGTGGGGCAGGGGGACGGATTCAGTACTTC
CASSGAGGRIQYF
>TRBJ2-6|TRBV4-1|-|TRBD1
TGCGCCAGCAGCCAAGATCGTGGGACAGCCTTTCGCAGCTCTGGGGCCAACGTCCTGACTTTC
CASSQDRGTAFRSSGANVLTF